A single sample gave rise to the 10 T cell receptor beta chains below, sequenced in a study of Ad26.COV2.S vaccination and SARS-CoV-2 variants. Profiling relied on immunoSEQ multiplex PCR, and the TCRdb table lists in-frame clones only, not all of them. Of some 450,000 clones listed, roughly 91% are singletons. Treatment in this sample: over 15 received Ad26.COV2.S at low or high dose, single or two shots; roughly five received placebo; per-sample allocation not given. Samples were taken on day 63 after the first vaccine or placebo injection. Sample: peripheral blood, taken in a trial of Ad26.COV2.S vaccine versus placebo. These receptors were taken from a person between 18 and 59 years old who received the Ad26.COV2.S COVID-19 vaccine or a placebo.

The chain is built from TRBV7-9 and TRBJ2-3; D not resolved. The CDR3 extends over 12 amino acids. Per germline, CDR1 SEHNR and CDR2 FQNEAQ (reference sequence). V dropped 5 bases and J dropped 5 bases, with 8 bases sitting between them. Written as DNA, the CDR3 is TGTGCCAGCAGCCCGTCTGTAGATACGCAGTATTTT. This sequence encodes CASSPSVDTQYF.

The chain carries TRBV6-5 and TRBJ2-7; D unclear. Trimming shortened V by 4 bases and J by 10 bases, and 17 bases separated the two germline ends. This CDR3 comprises 13 residues. Germline loops: CDR1 MNHEY, CDR2 SVGAGI. The CDR3 sequence is CASSSRADLLQYF. The CDR3 DNA is TGTGCCAGCAGTTCAAGGGCAGACCTCCTCCAGTACTTC.

Regarding this clone: One end of the junction fails to match germline, which may point to a read error. This chain uses TRBV6-5 with TRBJ2-1; 7 bases fit TRBD2. This CDR3 is 13 amino acids long. CDR1 is MNHEY, CDR2 SVGAGI, per germline. CDR3 amino acids: CAGTTSKYTEQFF. CDR3 DNA: TGTGCCGGGACGACTAGCAAGTACACTGAGCAGTTCTTC.

This chain joins TRBV6-2 or TRBV6-3 and TRBJ1-5; D is perhaps TRBD1 (6 bases). The V and J ends lost 5 bases and 0 bases respectively, with 11 bases between them. The CDR3 totals 15 residues. CDR1 MNHEY and CDR2 SVGEGT come from the germline V gene. The CDR3 DNA is TGTGCCAGCAGTCGAGAGGGGGATAGCAATCAGCCCCAGCATTTT. Protein product: CASSREGDSNQPQHF.

Concerning this clone: Other DNA variants within this sample encode the same CDR3. This sequence joins TRBV10-3 and TRBJ2-3; tentative D call: TRBD2 (5 bases). Germline values: CDR1 ENHRY, CDR2 SYGVKD. Between the trimmed V and J ends, which lost 0 bases and 6 bases, there was a span of 7 bases. CDR3 length: 13 amino acids. The CDR3 DNA is TGTGCCATCAGTGAGTCAGAGCGGGATACGCAGTATTTT. Its translation: CAISESERDTQYF.

The chain links TRBV25-1 to TRBJ2-7; maybe TRBD2 (5 bases). The CDR3 is 16 amino acids. The germline gives CDR1 MGHDK, CDR2 SYGVNS. Trimming removed 4 bases from V and 4 bases from J, with 20 bases in between. The chain's CDR3 is CASSGELRAQTYEQYF. DNA for the CDR3: TGTGCCAGCAGTGGGGAGCTGCGCGCACAAACATACGAGCAGTACTTC.

The chain has TRBV19 and TRBJ2-2, with 9 bases fitting TRBD2. V shed 4 bases, J shed 5 bases, and the junction held 5 bases outside the gene matches. Per germline, CDR1 LNHDA and CDR2 SQIVND (reference sequence). The CDR3 has 15 amino acids. CDR3 amino acids: CASSKGLASTGELFF. The CDR3 DNA is TGTGCCAGTAGTAAGGGACTAGCAAGTACCGGGGAGCTGTTTTTT.

The CDR3 loop is CASSQGLGRLAARYEQYF. For the CDR3, the DNA is TGCGCCAGCAGCCAAGGATTGGGCCGACTAGCGGCCAGATACGAGCAGTACTTC. The chain has TRBV4-1 and TRBJ2-7; TRBD2 matches 9 bases. The germline V gene encodes CDR1 MGHRA and CDR2 YSYEKL. The CDR3 contains 18 residues. The V segment lost 1 base and the J segment 4 bases; nucleotides outside the gene matches: 14.

The rearrangement joins TRBV7-2 to TRBJ1-2; D ambiguous. The CDR3 spans 13 residues. The V and J ends lost 3 bases and 2 bases respectively, with 7 bases between them. Germline lookup yields CDR1 SGHTA and CDR2 FQGNSA. For the CDR3, the DNA is TGTGCCAGCAGCTTGATGGGGAACTATGGCTACACCTTC. Translating it yields CASSLMGNYGYTF.

V usage is TRBV28 and J usage is TRBJ1-2; tentatively, D is TRBD1 (5 bases). This CDR3 has 11 residues. Looked up from germline, CDR1 is MDHEN and CDR2 is SYDVKM. The V and J ends lost 4 bases and 6 bases respectively, with 6 bases between them. CDR3 region: CASSWGDGYTF. Here the CDR3 DNA reads TGTGCCAGCAGTTGGGGGGATGGCTACACCTTC.